The rows below give T cell receptor beta chains drawn from one sample of a study of shared clonotypes between healthy human individuals. Some clones are missing from TCRdb's copy, which holds only in-frame ones; the method was immunoSEQ multiplex PCR. Of approximately 2,000,000 clones in the sample, 80% to 95% are singletons; the top ten hold about 1.7%. Sequenced material: naive CD8+ T cells from PBMCs. These receptors all come from a man younger than 35 in good health. Some clones in this sample may be carry-over from other donors' samples. Each CDR3 is given with its conserved first and last residue. Each record gives: CDR3 length, J gene, clone size, D gene, V gene, CDR3 protein, CDR3 DNA. The D gene is left open where the match is weak. Clone size is stated in some rows and not others, as once, few, many or a class when expanded.

14	TRBJ2-7	NA	TRBD2	TRBV19	CASSFGTSGYEQYF	TGTGCCAGTAGTTTTGGGACTAGCGGCTACGAGCAGTACTTC
13	TRBJ1-2	NA	NA	TRBV19	CASSLPSFYGYTF	TGTGCCAGTTCGCTCCCTTCCTTTTATGGCTACACCTTC
12	TRBJ1-1	NA	NA	TRBV28	CASSFGPTEAFF	TGTGCCAGCAGTTTCGGGCCCACTGAAGCTTTCTTT
15	TRBJ2-2	NA	TRBD2	TRBV27	CASRLLAGGAGELFF	TGTGCCAGCAGGCTTCTAGCGGGAGGGGCCGGGGAGCTGTTTTTT
13	TRBJ2-7	NA	NA	TRBV7-8	CASSSSRAYEQYF	TGTGCCAGCAGTTCGAGCCGGGCCTACGAGCAGTACTTC
14	TRBJ2-1	NA	TRBD1	TRBV28	CASSYPGQGDEQFF	TGTGCCAGCAGTTATCCGGGACAGGGCGATGAGCAGTTCTTC
14	TRBJ1-3	NA	TRBD1	TRBV29-1	CSGSGQGPGNTIYF	TGCAGCGGGTCCGGACAGGGTCCGGGAAACACCATATATTTT
15	TRBJ2-5	NA	TRBD1	TRBV14	CASSQDSDRVMAQYF	TGTGCCAGCAGCCAAGACTCGGACAGGGTGATGGCCCAGTACTTC
10	TRBJ2-1	NA	NA	TRBV20-1	CSARSGEQFF	TGCAGTGCTAGAAGCGGGGAGCAGTTCTTC
20	TRBJ2-7	NA	TRBD1	TRBV23-1	CASIPDRGRIRRKHNYEQYF	TGCGCCAGCATTCCAGACAGGGGGCGCATTAGACGGAAGCATAACTACGAGCAGTACTTC
15	TRBJ2-3	NA	NA	TRBV5-5	CASSGAGYLTDTQYF	TGTGCCAGCAGCGGGGCGGGCTATCTCACAGATACGCAGTATTTT
14	TRBJ2-3	NA	NA	TRBV9	CASSSEGTTDTQYF	TGTGCCAGCAGCTCCGAGGGGACCACAGATACGCAGTATTTT
18	TRBJ2-1	NA	TRBD2	TRBV27	CASSLPTTSGRFQNEQFF	TGTGCCAGCAGTTTACCCACGACTAGCGGGAGGTTTCAAAATGAGCAGTTCTTC
14	TRBJ2-2	NA	NA	TRBV27	CASSLSRVTGELFF	TGTGCCAGCAGTTTATCCAGGGTCACCGGGGAGCTGTTTTTT
15	TRBJ1-3	NA	NA	TRBV6-6	CASSPSFDSGNTIYF	TGTGCCAGCAGTCCCAGTTTTGATTCTGGAAACACCATATATTTT
11	TRBJ2-7	NA	NA	TRBV28	CASSLDVEQYF	TGTGCCAGCAGTTTGGATGTCGAGCAGTACTTC
16	TRBJ2-3	NA	TRBD2	TRBV5-1	CASSLGTSGRTDTQYF	TGCGCCAGCAGCTTGGGGACTAGCGGACGCACAGATACGCAGTATTTT
15	TRBJ1-5	NA	NA	TRBV15	CATSREGSSNQPQHF	TGTGCCACCAGCAGAGAAGGGAGTAGCAATCAGCCCCAGCATTTT
12	TRBJ2-2	NA	NA	TRBV6-6	CASSYGVGELFF	TGTGCCAGCAGTTACGGGGTGGGTGAGCTGTTTTTT
14	TRBJ1-1	once	NA	TRBV6-1	CASSETGRRAEAFF	TGTGCCAGCAGTGAAACAGGGCGGAGGGCTGAAGCTTTCTTT
15	TRBJ1-1	NA	NA	TRBV4-1	CASSRSPGGSTEAFF	TGCGCCAGCAGCCGAAGCCCGGGGGGGAGCACTGAAGCTTTCTTT
14	TRBJ1-2	NA	NA	TRBV7-9	CASSLGGAPNGYTF	TGTGCCAGCAGCTTAGGAGGGGCCCCCAATGGCTACACCTTC
11	TRBJ1-2	NA	NA	TRBV29-1	CSVVQIYGYTF	TGCAGCGTTGTACAGATCTATGGCTACACCTTC
15	TRBJ1-1	NA	NA	TRBV27	CASSLSVKLNTEAFF	TGTGCCAGCAGTTTATCGGTCAAACTGAACACTGAAGCTTTCTTT
14	TRBJ2-2	NA	TRBD1	TRBV9	CASQGAAGTGELFF	TGTGCCAGCCAGGGGGCGGCCGGCACCGGGGAGCTGTTTTTT
15	TRBJ1-5	NA	TRBD1	TRBV27	CASSPGTGGAQPQHF	TGTGCCAGCAGTCCCGGGACAGGGGGGGCTCAGCCCCAGCATTTT
15	TRBJ1-2	few	NA	TRBV5-6	CASSLARWRVGGYTF	TGTGCCAGCAGCTTGGCCCGATGGAGGGTTGGTGGCTACACCTTC